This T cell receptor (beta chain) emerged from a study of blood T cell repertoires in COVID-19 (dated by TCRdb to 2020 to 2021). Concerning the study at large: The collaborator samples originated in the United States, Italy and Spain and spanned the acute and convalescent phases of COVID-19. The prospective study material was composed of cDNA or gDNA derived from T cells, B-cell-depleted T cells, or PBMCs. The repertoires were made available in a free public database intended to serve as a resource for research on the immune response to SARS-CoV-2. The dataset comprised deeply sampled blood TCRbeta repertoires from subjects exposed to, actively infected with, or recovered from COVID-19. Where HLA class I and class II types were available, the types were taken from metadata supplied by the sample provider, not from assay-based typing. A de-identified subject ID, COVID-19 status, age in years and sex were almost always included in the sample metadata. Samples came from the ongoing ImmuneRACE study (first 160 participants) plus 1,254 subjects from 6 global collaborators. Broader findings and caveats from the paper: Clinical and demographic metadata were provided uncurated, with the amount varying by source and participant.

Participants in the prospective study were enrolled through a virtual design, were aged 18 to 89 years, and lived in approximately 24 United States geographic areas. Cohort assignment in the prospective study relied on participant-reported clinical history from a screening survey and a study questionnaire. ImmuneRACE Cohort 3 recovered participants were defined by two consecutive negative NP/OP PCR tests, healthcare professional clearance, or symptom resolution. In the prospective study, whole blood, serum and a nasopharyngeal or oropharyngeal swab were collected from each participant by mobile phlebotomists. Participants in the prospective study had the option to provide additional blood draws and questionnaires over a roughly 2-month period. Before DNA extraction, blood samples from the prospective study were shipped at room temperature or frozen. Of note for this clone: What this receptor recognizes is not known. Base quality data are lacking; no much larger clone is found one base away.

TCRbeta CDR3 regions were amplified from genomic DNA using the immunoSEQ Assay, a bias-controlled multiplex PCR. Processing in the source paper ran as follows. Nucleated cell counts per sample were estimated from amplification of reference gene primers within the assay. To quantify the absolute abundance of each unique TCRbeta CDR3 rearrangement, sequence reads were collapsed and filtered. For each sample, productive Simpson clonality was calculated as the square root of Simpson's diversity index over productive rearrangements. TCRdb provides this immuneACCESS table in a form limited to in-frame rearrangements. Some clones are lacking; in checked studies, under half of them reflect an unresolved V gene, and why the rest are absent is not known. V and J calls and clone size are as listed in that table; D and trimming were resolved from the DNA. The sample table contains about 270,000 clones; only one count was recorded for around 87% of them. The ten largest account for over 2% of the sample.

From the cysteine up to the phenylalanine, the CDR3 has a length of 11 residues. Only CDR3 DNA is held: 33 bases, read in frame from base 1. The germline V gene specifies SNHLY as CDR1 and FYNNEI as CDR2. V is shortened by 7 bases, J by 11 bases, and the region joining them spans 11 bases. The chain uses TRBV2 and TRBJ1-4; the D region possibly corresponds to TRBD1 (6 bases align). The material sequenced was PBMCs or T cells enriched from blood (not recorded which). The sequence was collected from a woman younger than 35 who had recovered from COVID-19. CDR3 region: CASKGEYKLFF. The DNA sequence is TGTGCCAGCAAGGGGGAGTATAAACTGTTTTTT.